The 20 T cell receptor beta chains reported below all come from one sample, sequenced in a study of blood T cell repertoires in COVID-19. Assay used: immunoSEQ multiplex PCR; TCRdb lists only in-frame clones, some missing. The profile shows tens of thousands of clones, about 88% of them singletons. Material: peripheral blood. The source is a woman aged 80 or older with active COVID-19.

The CDR3 spells CATSRPPGWEQYF. The DNA of the CDR3 is TGTGCCACCAGCAGACCTCCCGGGTGGGAGCAGTACTTC. This sequence joins TRBV15 and TRBJ2-7, with D uncertain. The CDR3 spans 13 residues. CDR1 is LNHNV, CDR2 YYDKDF, per germline (reference sequence). V lost 2 bases and J 7 bases, leaving 12 bases between the germline ends.

The sample holds a few counts of this clone. J is TRBJ2-7 and V is TRBV7-3, with D possibly TRBD1 on 5 matching bases. V was clipped by 0 bases and J by 6 bases, with 9 bases between them. The CDR3 is made up of 13 amino acids. Per germline, CDR1 SGHTA and CDR2 FQGTGA. The DNA for the CDR3 is TGTGCCAGCAGCTTAACTTCAGGGTCCGAGCAGTACTTC. It is translated as CASSLTSGSEQYF.

The V and J genes are TRBV5-1 and TRBJ1-4, with no clear D. V was clipped by 0 bases and J by 7 bases, with 16 bases between them. The CDR3 runs 16 residues. CDR1 and CDR2 (germline): SGHRS, YFSETQ. The CDR3 protein is CASSLAGLPRGEKLFF. In DNA, the CDR3 is TGCGCCAGCAGCTTGGCCGGACTCCCCCGAGGTGAAAAACTGTTTTTT.

The DNA of the CDR3 is TGTGCCAGCAGTGCCGCGACAGGGGGCACTGAAGCTTTCTTT. This codes for CASSAATGGTEAFF. The J gene is TRBJ1-1, the V gene TRBV28; 9 nucleotides line up with TRBD1. The V segment lost 5 bases and the J segment 4 bases; nucleotides outside the gene matches: 5. This CDR3 is built from 14 residues. CDR1 and CDR2 from the germline V gene are MDHEN and SYDVKM.

The chain carries TRBV24-1 and TRBJ2-1, with 16 bases aligning to TRBD2. The V gene's germline CDR1 is KGHDR and CDR2 SFDVKD. Trimming cost V 8 bases and J 9 bases; bases outside gene matches: 15. There are 18 residues in the CDR3. Written as DNA, the CDR3 is TGTGCCACCATTGGGACATTTACCGGGACTAGCGGGAGGGTTGAGCAGTTCTTC. Translation: CATIGTFTGTSGRVEQFF.

The chain carries TRBV19 and TRBJ1-2; 12 bases match TRBD1. The CDR3 extends over 15 amino acids. With V trimmed by 10 bases and J by 0 bases, 6 bases remained unmatched. CDR1 and CDR2 (germline): LNHDA, SQIVND (reference sequence). The chain's CDR3 is CATRGQGASNYGYTF. In DNA form, the CDR3 reads TGTGCCACCCGGGGACAGGGGGCTTCTAACTATGGCTACACCTTC. Variable domain in full (rest from reference TRBV19 and TRBJ1-2): DGGITQSPKYLFRKEGQNVTLSCEQNLNHDAMYWYRQDPGQGLRLIYYSQIVNDFQKGDIAEGYSVSREKKESFPLTVTSAQKNPTAFYLCATRGQGASNYGYTFGSGTRLTVV.

The gene calls are TRBV6-2 or TRBV6-3 and TRBJ2-7; TRBD2 matches at 11 bases. V lost 0 bases and J lost 4; bases outside the gene matches: 5. This CDR3 spans 16 amino acids. Looked up from germline, CDR1 is MNHEY and CDR2 is SVGEGT. The DNA for the CDR3 is TGTGCCAGCAGTTACTCGAATCTAGCGGGAGGTTACGAGCAGTACTTC. It translates to CASSYSNLAGGYEQYF.

A note on this clone: This CDR3 is also generated by other DNA sequences in the sample. The chain uses TRBV7-2 and TRBJ2-5, with a possible D match to TRBD1 (5 bases). V was trimmed by 0 bases and J by 5 bases, leaving 10 bases between them. CDR1 is SGHTA and CDR2 is FQGNSA in the germline V gene. The CDR3 is made up of 14 amino acids. The CDR3 loop reads CASSLAGARETQYF. The CDR3, as DNA: TGTGCCAGCAGCTTAGCAGGGGCGCGGGAGACCCAGTACTTC.

The chain employs TRBV30 and TRBJ2-7; TRBD2 agrees at 7 bases. This CDR3 is built from 16 residues. V trimming: 1 base; J trimming: 1 base; junction bases outside the gene matches: 10. CDR1 GTSNPN and CDR2 SVGIG come from the germline V gene (reference sequence). CDR3 sequence reads: CAWSGVDSGSSYEQYF. CDR3 nucleotide sequence: TGTGCCTGGAGTGGAGTAGATAGCGGGTCTTCCTACGAGCAGTACTTC.

The chain recombines TRBV5-1 with TRBJ2-5; tentatively, D is TRBD2 (7 bases). This CDR3 contains 13 residues. The germline CDR1 and CDR2 sequences are SGHRS and YFSETQ. Trimming took off 4 bases at V and 5 bases at J, with 12 bases between the two ends. CDR3 nucleotide sequence: TGCGCCAGCAGCCCCCGGGGGGCTGAGACCCAGTACTTC. It yields the protein CASSPRGAETQYF. Full variable domain (outside the CDR3, taken from reference TRBV5-1 and TRBJ2-5): KAGVTQTPRYLIKTRGQQVTLSCSPISGHRSVSWYQQTPGQGLQFLFEYFSETQRNKGNFPGRFSGRQFSNSRSEMNVSTLELGDSALYLCASSPRGAETQYFGPGTRLLVL.

The chain is built from TRBV6-5 and TRBJ1-2; tentative D call: TRBD1 (5 bases). Looked up from germline, CDR1 is MNHEY and CDR2 is SVGAGI. With 10 bases removed from V and 7 bases from J, the gap between germline ends came to 13 bases. The CDR3 covers 11 residues. Here the CDR3 reads CATGGDGGYTF. The CDR3 DNA reads as TGTGCCACCGGGGGGGACGGTGGCTACACCTTC.

J is TRBJ2-3 and V is TRBV20-1, with 9 bases aligning to TRBD2. Trimming removed 3 bases from V and 1 base from J; junction bases left unmatched: 11. There are 17 residues in the CDR3. Looked up from germline, CDR1 is DFQATT and CDR2 is SNEGSKA (reference sequence). The DNA for the CDR3 is TGCAGTGCTAGTGGCGGGACTAGCTCGGGAGGCACAGATACGCAGTATTTT. It specifies CSASGGTSSGGTDTQYF.

V is TRBV4-2 and J is TRBJ1-2; 7 nucleotides align to TRBD1. Per the germline V gene, CDR1 is LGHNA and CDR2 is YNFKEQ. The CDR3 extends over 16 amino acids. The J segment lost 5 bases and the V segment lost 0 bases, leaving 9 bases of the junction unmatched. CDR3 amino acids: CASSQDGQASRYGYTF. The CDR3 DNA reads TGTGCCAGCAGCCAAGATGGACAGGCCTCTAGATATGGCTACACCTTC.

The chain joins TRBV5-1 to TRBJ2-7, with 8 positions matching TRBD1. Germline values: CDR1 SGHRS, CDR2 YFSETQ. V was clipped by 3 bases and J by 4 bases; unmatched bases: 15. There are 17 residues in the CDR3. The CDR3 sequence is CASSSVQGQGLRYEQYF. For the CDR3, the DNA is TGCGCCAGCAGCTCGGTACAAGGACAGGGCCTCCGATACGAGCAGTACTTC.

The chain's CDR3 is CASSPRLAENNEQFF. The DNA for the CDR3 is TGTGCCAGCAGCCCCCGACTAGCGGAAAACAATGAGCAGTTCTTC. V usage is TRBV11-3 and J usage is TRBJ2-1; 9 nucleotides line up with TRBD2. V gave up 5 bases and J gave up 5 bases; unmatched junction bases: 7. CDR3 length: 15 amino acids. From germline, CDR1 is SGHNT and CDR2 YENEEA. The whole variable domain, remainder taken from reference TRBV11-3 and TRBJ2-1, is EAGVVQSPRYKIIEKKQPVAFWCNPISGHNTLYWYLQNLGQGPELLIRYENEEAVDDSQLPKDRFSAERLKGVDSTLKIQPAELGDSAVYLCASSPRLAENNEQFFGPGTRLTVL.

The chain employs TRBV19 and TRBJ1-2, with unresolved D. The CDR3 loop spans 15 amino acids. The germline V gene encodes CDR1 LNHDA and CDR2 SQIVND (reference sequence). The V gene lost 6 bases and the J gene lost 1 base, with 15 bases spanning the gap. The CDR3 spells CASRDLKRLNYGYTF. In DNA form, the CDR3 reads TGTGCCAGTAGAGACCTCAAGCGGCTTAACTATGGCTACACCTTC.

The gene calls are TRBV7-2 and TRBJ2-7; a weak D match, TRBD2 (6 bases). The CDR3 has 14 residues. The germline V and J ends were trimmed by 5 bases and 0 bases, with 11 bases remaining between them. In germline, CDR1 is SGHTA, CDR2 FQGNSA. CDR3 sequence: CASSKMTSSYEQYF. CDR3 coding DNA: TGTGCCAGCAGCAAAATGACTAGCTCCTACGAGCAGTACTTC.

In its sample, this clone was seen once. The genes are TRBV28 and TRBJ2-2; TRBD2 matches at 11 bases. The trim removed 5 bases at V and 6 bases at J, leaving 20 bases unmatched. Looked up from germline, CDR1 is MDHEN and CDR2 is SYDVKM. CDR3 length equals 20 residues. CDR3 coding DNA: TGTGCCAGCAGTAGCCACCGGGACAGGTCAGCTAGCGGGAGGCCCGGGGAGCTGTTTTTT. This codes for CASSSHRDRSASGRPGELFF.

The chain is built from TRBV28 and TRBJ1-6; a weak D match, TRBD1 (6 bases). The germline V gene has CDR1 MDHEN and CDR2 SYDVKM. The V gene lost 4 bases and the J gene lost 8 bases, with 15 bases spanning the gap. The CDR3 is 15 residues long. The CDR3 nucleotides are TGTGCCAGCAGTTGGGGAGGGGGACGTTATTCACCCCTCCACTTT. Protein product: CASSWGGGRYSPLHF.

The rearrangement joins TRBV15 to TRBJ2-5; maybe TRBD2 (5 bases). The CDR3 is 14 amino acids. Trimming cost V 3 bases and J 5 bases, with 13 bases left between them. From germline, CDR1 is LNHNV and CDR2 YYDKDF (reference sequence). CDR3 in amino acids: CATSSSLSVETQYF. CDR3 sequence (DNA): TGTGCCACCAGCAGTTCTCTTAGCGTGGAGACCCAGTACTTC.